The 6 T cell receptor beta chains below all came from one sample that was sequenced in a study of post-analysis software for immune sequencing data. The antigens of these receptors remain unknown. The study, taken as a whole, reports: Five or six TRBV segments were more frequent in patients than controls; TRBV5-6, TRBV5-1 and TRBV20-1 belonged to this group.

Researchers reported that TCR beta cDNA libraries carried unique molecular identifiers. TCRdb analysed the PCR reads with MiXCR anew, one entry per CDR3 protein. The sample contains more than 500,000 distinct CDR3 sequences, around 36% of which appear only once. The source material was blood. These receptors were collected from a girl younger than 18 with multiple sclerosis.

This clonotype showed up just a few times. This chain links TRBV7-3 with TRBJ2-1; D remains ambiguous. The CDR3 loop spans 12 amino acids. V lost 0 bases, J lost 7 bases, and 4 bases lay in between. CDR1 and CDR2 from the germline V gene are SGHTA and FQGTGA. CDR3 in amino acids: CASSLTPNEQFF. The DNA of the CDR3 is TGTGCCAGCAGCTTAACACCGAATGAGCAGTTCTTC.

The chain joins TRBV6-1 to TRBJ1-1; D unresolved. V shed 2 bases and J shed 5 bases, with 9 bases lying between them. The germline CDR1 and CDR2 sequences are MNHNS and SASEGT. CDR3 length: 13 amino acids. The CDR3 sequence: CASSENRDTEAFF. DNA of the CDR3: TGTGCCAGCAGTGAAAATAGGGATACTGAAGCTTTCTTT.

CDR3 sequence: CASSRDRGRNSYTF. CDR3 DNA sequence: TGTGCCAGCAGCCGGGACAGGGGAAGGAATAGCTACACCTTC. This chain joins TRBV5-5 and TRBJ1-2; 10 positions match TRBD1. CDR1 is SGHKS and CDR2 is YYEKEE in the germline V gene (reference sequence). Trimming removed 4 bases from V and 9 bases from J; junction bases left unmatched: 9. The CDR3 runs to 14 residues.

This clonotype was counted a few times. The chain uses TRBV6-6 and TRBJ2-3; 11 bases are shared with TRBD2. There are 15 residues in the CDR3. Germline V CDR1 and CDR2: MNHNY, SVGAGI (reference sequence). Trimming removed 10 bases from V and 5 bases from J; junction bases left unmatched: 11. The CDR3: CATALAGGGGDTQYF. The CDR3 DNA sequence: TGTGCCACCGCTCTAGCGGGGGGCGGTGGAGATACGCAGTATTTT.

The V call is TRBV5-1, the J call TRBJ2-7, with D tentatively TRBD1 (6 bases). V was shortened by 2 bases and J by 3 bases, with 12 bases between the two germline ends. The CDR3 spans 14 residues. Germline V gene data show CDR1 as SGHRS and CDR2 as YFSETQ. CDR3 coding DNA: TGCGCCAGCAGCTTTGGTCCGGACAGCTACGAGCAGTACTTC. Translated: CASSFGPDSYEQYF.

This chain connects TRBV20-1 to TRBJ1-2; 7 bases are a match to TRBD1. Germline V gene data show CDR1 as DFQATT and CDR2 as SNEGSKA (reference sequence). The V gene end was trimmed by 2 bases and the J gene end by 8 bases; junction bases not matched to a gene: 8. The CDR3 has 13 amino acids. CDR3 in DNA: TGCAGTGCTAGACTGGGGACAGAGGCAGGCTACACCTTC. It encodes CSARLGTEAGYTF.